This TCR beta chain was identified in a study of T cell responses to AZD1222 COVID-19 vaccine. Study-level points and caveats: Donors skewed white British and female; clonal diversity was possibly underestimated.

TCRdb's table, derived via immunoSEQ multiplex PCR, lists solely in-frame clones and lacks some. This sample has 77,000 or so clones, with around 90% found just once. Second-dose timings of about 4 or about 12 weeks were pooled. Details on this clone: Its antigen remains unknown.

The CDR3 runs to 12 residues. Trimming stripped 6 bases from V and 6 bases from J, with 11 bases between. Per germline, CDR1 GTSNPN and CDR2 SVGIG (reference sequence). The chain employs TRBV30 and TRBJ2-2; D is uncertain. Sequencing was performed on peripheral blood, taken 28 days after the second AZD1222 dose. The clonotype originates from an adult who received the AZD1222 COVID-19 vaccine. The CDR3 DNA is TGTGCCTGCGGAAACTGGGCCGGGGAGCTGTTTTTT. Amino acid sequence: CACGNWAGELFF.